The 25 T cell receptor beta chains given below trace back to one sample, sequenced in a study of shared clonotypes between healthy human individuals. Profiled with immunoSEQ multiplex PCR; TCRdb holds only in-frame clones, not every one. Of approximately 2.1 million clones listed, 85% to 95% are singletons. Source material: naive CD4+ T cells from PBMCs. Subset meaning: CD45RA+ positively selected. Every receptor here comes from a man aged 18 to 30 in good health. Some clones in this sample may be carry-over from other donors' samples.

CDR3 bases: TGTGCCAGCAGCTTAGGAGGAGGCCCCTCGTGGTATGGCTACACCTTC. This translates into CASSLGGGPSWYGYTF. The chain uses TRBV7-9 and TRBJ1-2; D unclear. Germline V CDR1 and CDR2: SEHNR, FQNEAQ (reference sequence). The CDR3 spans 16 residues. V was clipped by 1 base and J by 5 bases, with 17 bases between them.

The chain combines TRBV29-1 with TRBJ2-5, with D maybe TRBD1 (5 bases). The J call is uncertain, as TRBJ2-7 better fits the DNA end. The CDR3 totals 13 residues. Germline assignment: CDR1 SQVTM and CDR2 ANQGSEA. CDR3 DNA sequence: TGCAGCGTGGGCAGGCAGGGTCACTACGAGCAGTACTTC. Translation gives CSVGRQGHYEQYF.

J is TRBJ2-3 and V is TRBV5-1; the D gene is possibly TRBD1 (5 bases). Germline V CDR1 and CDR2: SGHRS, YFSETQ. The germline V and J ends were trimmed by 2 bases and 0 bases, with 10 bases remaining between them. This CDR3 is built from 15 residues. CDR3 sequence (DNA): TGCGCCAGCAGCTTCAAAGGGGAAAGCACAGATACGCAGTATTTT. It yields the protein CASSFKGESTDTQYF.

The chain is built from TRBV9 and TRBJ2-2; 10 bases fit TRBD1. The V and J ends lost 2 bases and 4 bases, in that order; junction bases with no gene match: 2. The germline V gene encodes CDR1 SGDLS and CDR2 YYNGEE. The CDR3 is 15 amino acids. The CDR3 DNA sequence: TGTGCCAGCAGCGTGGGACAGGGGTCCACCGGGGAGCTGTTTTTT. Translation gives CASSVGQGSTGELFF.

The CDR3 sequence: CASSSLSGGRGGYTF. As DNA, the CDR3 is TGTGCCAGCAGTTCCCTCTCCGGGGGGCGCGGTGGCTACACCTTC. This chain joins TRBV6-5 and TRBJ1-2, with D possibly being TRBD1 (6 bases). CDR3 length equals 15 residues. In germline, CDR1 is MNHEY, CDR2 SVGAGI. With 4 bases removed from V and 7 bases from J, the gap between germline ends came to 19 bases.

This chain uses TRBV6-5 with TRBJ2-7; 7 nucleotides line up with TRBD2. With 6 bases clipped from V and 1 base from J, the junction kept 9 bases outside the gene matches. Germline CDR1 reads MNHEY; CDR2 reads SVGAGI. The CDR3 length is 15 residues. The CDR3 DNA reads TGTGCCAGCAGGGCAAGCGGGACGGGTTCCTACGAGCAGTACTTC. Its protein product is CASRASGTGSYEQYF.

The DNA of the CDR3 is TGCGCCAGCAGCCCGGGGACGAGCGGGAGGACCCCGCAGTTCTTC. Residues: CASSPGTSGRTPQFF. The chain joins TRBV5-1 to TRBJ2-1, with 9 bases matching TRBD2. Germline-derived CDR1 and CDR2 are SGHRS and YFSETQ. This CDR3 region has 15 residues. The ends lost 4 bases at V and 12 bases at J; junction bases unmatched: 14.

About this clone: Other DNA sequences in this sample translate to the same CDR3. The chain is built from TRBV5-1 and TRBJ2-7, with TRBD2 identical over 9 bases. Germline CDR1 is SGHRS and CDR2 is YFSETQ. V was pared by 2 bases and J by 4 bases, with 4 bases of the junction left unmatched. CDR3 length equals 14 residues. The CDR3 protein is CASSLSSGSYEQYF. CDR3 sequence (DNA): TGCGCCAGCAGCTTAAGTAGCGGGAGTTACGAGCAGTACTTC.

The sample holds a few counts of this clone. V gene TRBV30 combines with J gene TRBJ1-5; D is unclear. Germline V lookup: CDR1 GTSNPN, CDR2 SVGIG (reference sequence). Trimming pared 2 bases from V and 4 bases from J, leaving 6 bases between. The CDR3 extends over 12 amino acids. For the CDR3, the DNA is TGTGCCTGGAGTTTCGAAAATCAGCCCCAGCATTTT. Its translation: CAWSFENQPQHF.

The chain joins TRBV5-8 to TRBJ1-2, with 9 bases that match TRBD1. Germline CDR1 is SGHTS and CDR2 is YDEGEE. Trimming removed 2 bases from V and 8 bases from J; junction bases left unmatched: 10. The CDR3 has 15 amino acids. Written as DNA, the CDR3 is TGTGCCAGCAGCTTATTACCGGGACAGGGTGGCGGCTACACCTTC. This codes for CASSLLPGQGGGYTF.

The chain links TRBV6-1 to TRBJ1-1; D may be TRBD1 (5 bases). The CDR3 covers 14 residues. Germline values: CDR1 MNHNS, CDR2 SASEGT. Deletions cut 4 bases from V and 4 bases from J, with 13 bases between. Here the CDR3 reads CASSVGGGSTEAFF. CDR3 in DNA: TGTGCCAGCAGTGTCGGGGGTGGTAGCACTGAAGCTTTCTTT.

This clone has just one count. V usage is TRBV10-1 and J usage is TRBJ1-5; TRBD1 matches 7 bases. Per germline, CDR1 WNHNN and CDR2 SYGVQD (reference sequence). This CDR3 has 15 residues. J was trimmed by 7 bases and V by 5 bases; bases with no gene match: 11. The CDR3 is CASSPHRGVGQPQHF. CDR3 nucleotide sequence: TGCGCCAGCAGTCCCCACAGGGGAGTTGGGCAGCCCCAGCATTTT.

With respect to this clone: The sample holds other DNA sequences that translate to the same CDR3. The chain joins TRBV29-1 to TRBJ2-7; tentative D call: TRBD1 (6 bases). CDR1 and CDR2 (germline): SQVTM, ANQGSEA. CDR3 length: 12 residues. The V end lost 2 bases, the J end lost 2 bases, and 7 bases lay between the germline ends. As DNA, the CDR3 is TGCAGCGTTGAAACAGGGCCCTACGAGCAGTACTTC. Translated: CSVETGPYEQYF.

The chain carries TRBV28 and TRBJ1-2, with TRBD1 matching 10 bases. The V and J ends lost 2 bases and 9 bases, in that order; junction bases with no gene match: 9. The CDR3 runs 15 residues. Germline values: CDR1 MDHEN, CDR2 SYDVKM. The CDR3 spells CASSLIFGTGVSYTF. CDR3 in DNA: TGTGCCAGCAGTTTAATTTTTGGGACAGGGGTAAGCTACACCTTC.

This clone was observed once. The rearrangement uses TRBV28 and TRBJ2-1; 9 nucleotides agree with TRBD1. Germline CDR1 MDHEN, CDR2 SYDVKM. V shed 5 bases and J 4 bases; nucleotides not matched to a gene: 3. CDR3 length equals 14 residues. CDR3 amino acids: CASSGTGSYNEQFF. In DNA form, the CDR3 reads TGTGCCAGCAGTGGGACAGGGTCTTACAATGAGCAGTTCTTC.

This chain links TRBV7-2 with TRBJ2-3, with 13 bases aligning to TRBD2. The CDR3 consists of 14 residues. CDR1 SGHTA and CDR2 FQGNSA come from the germline V gene. The J segment lost 14 bases and the V segment lost 1 base, leaving 6 bases of the junction unmatched. CDR3 sequence reads: CASSLGTSGSQSYF. CDR3 DNA: TGTGCCAGCAGCTTAGGGACTAGCGGGAGTCAGTCGTATTTT.

The gene calls are TRBV30 and TRBJ1-3; D uncertain. The germline V gene encodes CDR1 GTSNPN and CDR2 SVGIG (reference sequence). The CDR3 sequence is 13 residues long. Trimming shortened V by 1 base and J by 2 bases, and 6 bases separated the two germline ends. CDR3 DNA sequence: TGTGCCTGGAGTGAGGGCCCTGGAAACACCATATATTTT. Protein: CAWSEGPGNTIYF.

The J gene is TRBJ1-1, the V gene TRBV29-1; D remains ambiguous. This CDR3 has 12 amino acids. Germline loops: CDR1 SQVTM, CDR2 ANQGSEA. V was clipped by 7 bases and J by 3 bases, with 12 bases between them. CDR3 nucleotides: TGCAGCGCTATAGTGCACGACACTGAAGCTTTCTTT. It encodes CSAIVHDTEAFF.

A single count supports this clone. This chain joins TRBV5-1 and TRBJ2-5; a weak D match, TRBD2 (5 bases). V lost 0 bases and J lost 4, with 16 bases in between. Germline lookup yields CDR1 SGHRS and CDR2 YFSETQ. The length of the CDR3 is 16 residues. CDR3 sequence reads: CASSLVSIRGAETQYF. In nucleotides, the CDR3 is TGCGCCAGCAGCTTGGTATCTATACGGGGTGCAGAGACCCAGTACTTC.

Points on this clone: Within the sample, other DNA sequences also encode this same CDR3. This chain links TRBV5-8 with TRBJ2-1; D may be TRBD2 (6 bases). V was cut by 2 bases and J by 7 bases, with 10 bases left in between. Per the germline V gene, CDR1 is SGHTS and CDR2 is YDEGEE. This CDR3 has 13 amino acids. CDR3: CASSLVRGNEQFF. CDR3 bases: TGTGCCAGCAGCTTAGTCCGGGGGAATGAGCAGTTCTTC.

Comment on this clone: Distinct nucleotide sequences in the sample also encode this CDR3. The chain recombines TRBV18 with TRBJ2-1, with unresolved D. This CDR3 has 15 residues. Trimming shortened V by 3 bases and J by 0 bases, and 9 bases separated the two germline ends. The V gene's germline CDR1 is KGHSH and CDR2 LQKENI. As DNA, the CDR3 is TGTGCCAGCTCACCGGGTAGGGACTCCTACAATGAGCAGTTCTTC. This translates into CASSPGRDSYNEQFF.

The genes are TRBV4-1 and TRBJ2-2; D is undetermined. Deletions cut 1 base from V and 3 bases from J, with 12 bases between. The CDR3 is 16 amino acids. Germline CDR1 reads MGHRA; CDR2 reads YSYEKL. CDR3 residues: CASSQARLGHTGELFF. The CDR3 DNA follows: TGCGCCAGCAGCCAAGCCCGGCTGGGCCACACCGGGGAGCTGTTTTTT.

This clone was counted once. J is TRBJ1-3 and V is TRBV28, with D unresolved. V lost 2 bases to trimming and J lost 4 bases, with 9 bases between them. Per germline, CDR1 MDHEN and CDR2 SYDVKM. This CDR3 is 14 amino acids long. The CDR3 coding sequence is TGTGCCAGCAGTTTAAAAGGGTCAGGAAACACCATATATTTT. As protein: CASSLKGSGNTIYF.

The J gene is TRBJ1-2, the V gene TRBV28, with 9 bases lining up with TRBD1. V gave up 1 base and J gave up 8 bases; unmatched junction bases: 5. The CDR3 has 14 residues. Looked up from germline, CDR1 is MDHEN and CDR2 is SYDVKM. CDR3 protein: CASSLLQGARGYTF. The CDR3 nucleotides are TGTGCCAGCAGTTTATTACAGGGGGCTCGGGGCTACACCTTC.

The J gene is TRBJ1-5, the V gene TRBV4-1; 10 bases match TRBD1. V was pared by 1 base and J by 5 bases, with 8 bases of the junction left unmatched. This CDR3 spans 17 amino acids. Per germline, CDR1 MGHRA and CDR2 YSYEKL. Here the CDR3 reads CASSQVWDRGEYQPQHF. The CDR3 DNA reads TGCGCCAGCAGCCAAGTTTGGGACAGGGGAGAGTATCAGCCCCAGCATTTT.